The rows below give T cell receptor beta chains drawn from one sample of a study of radiotherapy plus CTLA-4 blockade in lung cancer. This table comes from immunoSEQ multiplex PCR, and its TCRdb copy is limited to in-frame clones, with some not included. The repertoire has about 51,000 clones, 79% of them found once; the top ten carry 8.5%. Sequencing was performed on peripheral blood, taken from a patient treated with radiotherapy plus ipilimumab. The receptors here all came from a human donor with non-small cell lung cancer who had a complete response to radiotherapy plus ipilimumab. Each CDR3 is given with its conserved first and last residue. Each record gives: D gene, J gene, V gene, CDR3 protein, CDR3 DNA. D genes are given only for firm matches.

D gene: NA; J gene: TRBJ2-1; V gene: TRBV2; CDR3 protein: CASSDTGRGSSYNEQFF; CDR3 DNA: TGTGCCAGCAGTGATACTGGGCGGGGTAGCTCCTACAATGAGCAGTTCTTC
D gene: TRBD2; J gene: TRBJ2-3; V gene: TRBV6-5; CDR3 protein: CASRGLAGGSHTQYF; CDR3 DNA: TGTGCCAGCAGAGGACTAGCGGGGGGTTCACATACGCAGTATTTT
D gene: NA; J gene: TRBJ2-3; V gene: TRBV27; CDR3 protein: CASRTTGTDTQYF; CDR3 DNA: TGTGCCAGCAGGACGACAGGCACAGATACGCAGTATTTT
D gene: NA; J gene: TRBJ1-1; V gene: TRBV18; CDR3 protein: CASASFTSHDTEAFF; CDR3 DNA: TGTGCCAGCGCCTCGTTTACAAGTCACGACACTGAAGCTTTCTTT
D gene: TRBD2; J gene: TRBJ2-3; V gene: TRBV29-1; CDR3 protein: CSVAGTAGRADTQYF; CDR3 DNA: TGCAGCGTTGCCGGGACTGCAGGGAGGGCAGATACGCAGTATTTT
D gene: NA; J gene: TRBJ2-2; V gene: TRBV4-3; CDR3 protein: CASSPSAGTNTGELFF; CDR3 DNA: TGCGCCAGCAGCCCCTCAGCGGGGACAAACACCGGGGAGCTGTTTTTT
D gene: NA; J gene: TRBJ2-2; V gene: TRBV10-3; CDR3 protein: CAISESIGGSWTGELFF; CDR3 DNA: TGTGCCATCAGTGAGTCGATAGGCGGGTCTTGGACCGGGGAGCTGTTTTTT
D gene: NA; J gene: TRBJ1-1; V gene: TRBV27; CDR3 protein: CASSFLGRASGDTEAFF; CDR3 DNA: TGTGCCAGCAGTTTCCTTGGCAGGGCCTCAGGGGACACTGAAGCTTTCTTT
D gene: NA; J gene: TRBJ2-3; V gene: TRBV27; CDR3 protein: CASSLSNGDTQYF; CDR3 DNA: TGTGCCAGCAGTTTATCGAACGGAGATACGCAGTATTTT
D gene: TRBD1; J gene: TRBJ1-3; V gene: TRBV19; CDR3 protein: CASDRGEARGNTIYF; CDR3 DNA: TGTGCCTCAGACAGGGGCGAAGCGCGGGGAAACACCATATATTTT
D gene: TRBD2; J gene: TRBJ2-1; V gene: TRBV6-1; CDR3 protein: CASSLLAGSYNEQFF; CDR3 DNA: TGTGCCAGCAGTCTACTAGCGGGCTCCTACAATGAGCAGTTCTTC